The clone carrying this T cell receptor beta chain has only a few counts. Its antigen remains unknown. Sample-barcoded 5' priming and a J-beta primer mix drove a second PCR of 7 to 11 cycles. TCRdb processed the 5' RACE reads anew with MiXCR; each CDR3 protein has one entry. The sample shows some 940,000 distinct CDR3 sequences, approximately 32% of them seen only once. This sample stems from a study of blood T cells in healthy people across ages. Study-wide findings and caveats: A strong correlation was found between TCR beta diversity and the percentage of naive T cells.

CDR1 and CDR2 from the germline V gene are SGHRS and YFSETQ. The CDR3 runs to 18 residues. V shed 0 bases, J shed 3 bases, and the junction held 11 bases outside the gene matches. The data were also submitted as part of a second study, on T cells of mothers and their children.

The clonotype originates from a woman in her thirties or forties in good health. The sample was blood. This chain links TRBV5-1 with TRBJ2-3, with 9 bases matching TRBD1. The CDR3 spells CASSLARTGTGKTDTQYF. The DNA for the CDR3 is TGCGCCAGCAGCTTGGCCCGAACCGGGACAGGGAAGACAGATACGCAGTATTTT.